This T cell receptor (beta chain) stems from a study of response to subunit inactivated influenza vaccine. The study, taken as a whole, reports: Authors suggested few new T cells are recruited by each seasonal influenza vaccination.

This clonotype has more than one count but fewer than ten. Antigen: not known. V was trimmed by 8 bases and J by 5 bases, leaving 20 bases between them. Looked up from germline, CDR1 is SNHLY and CDR2 is FYNNEI. This CDR3 has 15 amino acids. TCRdb reprocessed the RT-PCR reads with MiXCR, giving one entry per CDR3 protein. The data show approximately 570,000 distinct CDR3 sequences, 6.5% to 8% seen once. The receptor's source is a man aged 50-75 years who received an inactivated influenza vaccine. The chain carries TRBV2 and TRBJ2-3; possible D gene TRBD1, 5 bases. The source was PBMCs from blood, collected around 25 months after vaccination. CDR3 nucleotide sequence: TGTGCCAGCCCGCACCTGACAGAATCCCAAGATACGCAGTATTTT. Translated: CASPHLTESQDTQYF.